One and the same sample provided the 7 T cell receptor beta chains below, sequenced in a study of blood T cell repertoires in COVID-19 (TCRdb year 2020). Library method: the immunoSEQ multiplex PCR assay. TCRdb mirrors the immuneACCESS table, restricted to in-frame sequences. Some clones are absent from its copies; in checked studies, under half trace to an unresolved V gene, and the reason for the others is unknown. The sample contains about 210,000 clones, around 89% of them found a single time. Of the sample, over 1.5% falls within the top ten clones. What was sequenced was peripheral blood. These receptors originate from a man in his 70s with acute or convalescent COVID-19.

The chain carries TRBV7-2 and TRBJ2-3; TRBD2 might be the D (6 bases). Germline assignment: CDR1 SGHTA and CDR2 FQGNSA. The CDR3 spans 15 residues. Trimming shortened V by 5 bases and J by 4 bases, and 16 bases separated the two germline ends. The CDR3 region has the DNA TGTGCCAGCAGCCCACTAGCCCCCGGAGCAGATACGCAGTATTTT. Residues: CASSPLAPGADTQYF.

The genes are TRBV6-5 and TRBJ1-5, with TRBD1 matching 9 bases. The CDR3 has 14 residues. Germline CDR1 and CDR2: MNHEY and SVGAGI. J lost 6 bases, V lost 4 bases, and 4 bases had no gene match. The CDR3 DNA is TGTGCCAGCAGTTCACAGGGGGCCGGTCAGCCCCAGCATTTT. Its protein product is CASSSQGAGQPQHF.

V is TRBV9 and J is TRBJ2-7, with 7 bases identical to TRBD1. This CDR3 comprises 14 residues. V gave up 6 bases and J gave up 1 base; unmatched junction bases: 7. The germline V gene encodes CDR1 SGDLS and CDR2 YYNGEE. The CDR3 reads CASNPGQHSYEQYF. CDR3 coding DNA: TGTGCCAGCAACCCGGGACAGCATTCCTACGAGCAGTACTTC.

The V call is TRBV30, the J call TRBJ1-1, with D possibly being TRBD1 (5 bases). The ends were cut back, 7 bases at V and 5 bases at J, with 17 bases in the middle. Germline values: CDR1 GTSNPN, CDR2 SVGIG (reference sequence). The CDR3 consists of 13 residues. CDR3 bases: TGTGCCTCGGAACAGGCCCCAAGTACTGAAGCTTTCTTT. Amino acids: CASEQAPSTEAFF.

The V gene is TRBV19, the J gene TRBJ2-3; 7 nucleotides agree with TRBD1. The junction had 9 bases not matched to a gene; V was cut back by 5 bases and J by 4 bases. This CDR3 contains 15 residues. Germline assignment: CDR1 LNHDA and CDR2 SQIVND (reference sequence). The CDR3 region is CASSWGRTGADTQYF. Written as DNA, the CDR3 is TGTGCCAGTAGTTGGGGACGAACAGGGGCAGATACGCAGTATTTT. Full variable domain (outside the CDR3, taken from reference TRBV19 and TRBJ2-3): DGGITQSPKYLFRKEGQNVTLSCEQNLNHDAMYWYRQDPGQGLRLIYYSQIVNDFQKGDIAEGYSVSREKKESFPLTVTSAQKNPTAFYLCASSWGRTGADTQYFGPGTRLTVL.

The chain has TRBV14 and TRBJ2-6; possible D gene TRBD2, 7 bases. Germline values: CDR1 SGHDN, CDR2 FVKESK. Trimming left V 1 base short and J 4 bases short, with 17 bases between. The CDR3 is 18 residues long. The CDR3 DNA is TGTGCCAGCAGCCAAGGGAAAGGGAGGGGGACCGGGGCCAACGTCCTGACTTTC. It codes for CASSQGKGRGTGANVLTF.

V and J are TRBV6-5 and TRBJ2-7, with D perhaps matching TRBD1 (8 bases). V was shortened by 6 bases and J by 4 bases, with 19 bases between the two germline ends. The germline V gene has CDR1 MNHEY and CDR2 SVGAGI. The CDR3 runs to 15 residues. CDR3 residues: CASRREVRGLYEQYF. CDR3 nucleotides: TGTGCCAGCAGACGGGAGGTCAGGGGGCTTTACGAGCAGTACTTC.